The present TCR beta chain was sequenced within a study of cytomegalovirus exposure and HLA in healthy donors. Study-wide results and caveats: Further analysis was carried out later, and it showed several of the most significant clusters appearing linked to common viral pathogens. Across donors, most TCRs were seen rarely, yet some public ones were widespread.

60 Vbeta and 13 Jbeta primers were used in PCR. The table came from immunoSEQ multiplex PCR; TCRdb's copy has only in-frame clones and leaves some out. The table has about 180,000 clones, approximately 80% seen once. The CDR3 is made up of 14 amino acids. Germline V gene sequence: CDR1 SNHLY, CDR2 FYNNEI. V was cut by 8 bases and J by 1 base, with 13 bases left in between. Worth noting for this clone: Its antigen is not known.

The sequence derives from a woman aged 50 to 60 in good health and CMV-seronegative. Sequenced material: PBMCs. V is TRBV2 and J is TRBJ2-3; a weak D match, TRBD2 (5 bases). CDR3 in amino acids: CASHPGSRTDTQYF. For the CDR3, the DNA is TGTGCCAGCCACCCGGGATCCCGCACAGATACGCAGTATTTT.